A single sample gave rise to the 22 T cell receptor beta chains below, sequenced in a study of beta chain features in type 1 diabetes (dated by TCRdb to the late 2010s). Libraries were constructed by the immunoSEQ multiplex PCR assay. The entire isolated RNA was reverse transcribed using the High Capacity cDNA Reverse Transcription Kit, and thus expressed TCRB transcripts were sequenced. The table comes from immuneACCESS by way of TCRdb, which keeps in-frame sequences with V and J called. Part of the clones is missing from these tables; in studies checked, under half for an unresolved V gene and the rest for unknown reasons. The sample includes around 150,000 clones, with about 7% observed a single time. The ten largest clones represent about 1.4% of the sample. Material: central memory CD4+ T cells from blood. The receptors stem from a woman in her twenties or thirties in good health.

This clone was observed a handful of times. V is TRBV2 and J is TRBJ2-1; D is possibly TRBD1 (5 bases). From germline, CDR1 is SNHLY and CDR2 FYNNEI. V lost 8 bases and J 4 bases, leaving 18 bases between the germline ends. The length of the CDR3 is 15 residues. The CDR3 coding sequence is TGTGCCAGCTGCCGAACAGGTGGAGAATACAATGAGCAGTTCTTC. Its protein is CASCRTGGEYNEQFF.

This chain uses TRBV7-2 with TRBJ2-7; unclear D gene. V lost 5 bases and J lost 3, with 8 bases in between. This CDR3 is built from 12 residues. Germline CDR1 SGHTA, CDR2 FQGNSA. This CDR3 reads CASSPRFYEQYF. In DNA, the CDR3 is TGTGCCAGCAGCCCGCGATTCTACGAGCAGTACTTC.

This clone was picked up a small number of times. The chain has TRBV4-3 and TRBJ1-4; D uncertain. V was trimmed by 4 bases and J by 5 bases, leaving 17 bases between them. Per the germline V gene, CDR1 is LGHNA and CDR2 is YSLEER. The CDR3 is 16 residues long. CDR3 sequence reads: CASSRALGDGNEKLFF. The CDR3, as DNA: TGCGCCAGCAGCCGAGCGTTGGGTGATGGGAATGAAAAACTGTTTTTT.

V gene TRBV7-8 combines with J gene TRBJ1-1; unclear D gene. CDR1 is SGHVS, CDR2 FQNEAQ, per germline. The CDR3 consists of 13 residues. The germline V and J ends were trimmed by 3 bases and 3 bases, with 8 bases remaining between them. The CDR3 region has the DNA TGTGCCAGCAGCTTCGAGGCGTACACTGAAGCTTTCTTT. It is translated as CASSFEAYTEAFF. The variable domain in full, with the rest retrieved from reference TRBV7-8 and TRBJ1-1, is GAGVSQSPRYKVAKRGQDVALRCDPISGHVSLFWYQQALGQGPEFLTYFQNEAQLDKSGLPSDRFFAERPEGSVSTLKIQRTQQEDSAVYLCASSFEAYTEAFFGQGTRLTVV.

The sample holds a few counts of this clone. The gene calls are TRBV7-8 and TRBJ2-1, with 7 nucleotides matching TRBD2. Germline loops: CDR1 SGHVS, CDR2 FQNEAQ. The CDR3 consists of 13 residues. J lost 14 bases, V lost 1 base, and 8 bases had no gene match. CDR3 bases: TGTGCCAGCAGCTTAGAACGGACTAGTTGGAAGTTCTTC. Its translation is CASSLERTSWKFF.

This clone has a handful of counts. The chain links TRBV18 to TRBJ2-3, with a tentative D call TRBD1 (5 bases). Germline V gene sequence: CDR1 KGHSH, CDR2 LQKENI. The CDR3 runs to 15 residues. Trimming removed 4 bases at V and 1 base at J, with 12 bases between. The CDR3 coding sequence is TGTGCCAGCTCACGAATGACAGTCGGCACAGATACGCAGTATTTT. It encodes CASSRMTVGTDTQYF. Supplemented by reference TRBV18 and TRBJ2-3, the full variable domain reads NAGVMQNPRHLVRRRGQEARLRCSPMKGHSHVYWYRQLPEEGLKFMVYLQKENIIDESGMPKERFSAEFPKEGPSILRIQQVVRGDSAAYFCASSRMTVGTDTQYFGPGTRLTVL.

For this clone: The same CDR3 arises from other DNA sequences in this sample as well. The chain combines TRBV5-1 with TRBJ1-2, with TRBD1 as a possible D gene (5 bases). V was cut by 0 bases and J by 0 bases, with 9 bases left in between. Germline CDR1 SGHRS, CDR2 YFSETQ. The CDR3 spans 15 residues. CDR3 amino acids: CASSLEGTPNYGYTF. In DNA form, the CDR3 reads TGCGCCAGCAGCTTGGAGGGGACTCCTAACTATGGCTACACCTTC.

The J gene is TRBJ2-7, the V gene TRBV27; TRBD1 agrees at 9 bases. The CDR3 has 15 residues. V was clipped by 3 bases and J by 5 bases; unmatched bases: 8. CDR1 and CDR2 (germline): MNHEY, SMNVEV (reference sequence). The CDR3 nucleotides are TGTGCCAGCAGTTTCGGGGCGGGACAGGGTGACGAGCAGTACTTC. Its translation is CASSFGAGQGDEQYF.

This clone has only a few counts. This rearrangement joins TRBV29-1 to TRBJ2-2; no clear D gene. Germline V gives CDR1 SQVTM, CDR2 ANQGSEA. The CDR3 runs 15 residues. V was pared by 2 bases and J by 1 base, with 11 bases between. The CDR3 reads CSVESRAGNTGELFF. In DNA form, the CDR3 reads TGCAGCGTTGAAAGTCGTGCAGGGAACACCGGGGAGCTGTTTTTT.

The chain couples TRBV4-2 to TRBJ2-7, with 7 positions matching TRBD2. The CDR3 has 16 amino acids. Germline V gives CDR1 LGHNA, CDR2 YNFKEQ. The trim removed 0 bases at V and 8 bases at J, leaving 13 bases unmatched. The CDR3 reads CASSQDGPGGLDKQYF. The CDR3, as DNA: TGTGCCAGCAGCCAAGACGGGCCCGGGGGGTTAGACAAGCAGTACTTC.

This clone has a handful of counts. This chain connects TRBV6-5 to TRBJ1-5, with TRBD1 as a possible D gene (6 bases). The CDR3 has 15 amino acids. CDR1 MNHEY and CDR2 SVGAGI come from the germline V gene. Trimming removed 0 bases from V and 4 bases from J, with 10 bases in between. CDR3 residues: CASSYSAGANQPQHF. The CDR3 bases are TGTGCCAGCAGTTACTCTGCAGGGGCTAATCAGCCCCAGCATTTT.

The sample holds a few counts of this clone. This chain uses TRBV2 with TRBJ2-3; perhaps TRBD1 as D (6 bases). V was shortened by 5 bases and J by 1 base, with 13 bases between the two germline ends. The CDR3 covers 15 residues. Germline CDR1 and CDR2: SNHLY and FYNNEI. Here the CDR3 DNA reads TGTGCCAGCAGTTCCCAGGGGCTGGGCACAGATACGCAGTATTTT. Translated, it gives CASSSQGLGTDTQYF.

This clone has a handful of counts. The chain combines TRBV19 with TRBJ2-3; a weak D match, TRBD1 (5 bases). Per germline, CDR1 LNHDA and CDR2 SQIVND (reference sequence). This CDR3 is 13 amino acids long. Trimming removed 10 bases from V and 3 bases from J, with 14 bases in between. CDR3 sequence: CATTPSGTDTQYF. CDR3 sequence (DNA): TGTGCCACCACACCATCAGGGACAGATACGCAGTATTTT.

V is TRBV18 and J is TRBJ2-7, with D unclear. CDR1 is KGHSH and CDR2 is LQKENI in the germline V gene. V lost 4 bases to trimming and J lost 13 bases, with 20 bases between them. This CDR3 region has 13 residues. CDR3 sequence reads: CASSLPVGQTGYF. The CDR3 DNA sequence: TGTGCCAGCTCACTTCCCGTTGGGCAAACCGGCTACTTC.

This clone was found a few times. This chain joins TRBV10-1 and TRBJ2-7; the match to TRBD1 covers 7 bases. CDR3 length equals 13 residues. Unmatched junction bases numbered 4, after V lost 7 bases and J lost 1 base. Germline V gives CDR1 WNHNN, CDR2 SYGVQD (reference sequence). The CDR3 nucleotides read TGCGCCAGCACCCCGGGACAGTCCTACGAGCAGTACTTC. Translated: CASTPGQSYEQYF.

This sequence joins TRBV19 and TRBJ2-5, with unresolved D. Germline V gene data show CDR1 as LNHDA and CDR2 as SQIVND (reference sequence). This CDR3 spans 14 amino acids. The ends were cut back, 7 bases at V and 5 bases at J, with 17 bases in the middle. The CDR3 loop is CASTLHGSRETQYF. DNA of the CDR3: TGTGCCAGTACACTCCACGGGTCCCGGGAGACCCAGTACTTC.

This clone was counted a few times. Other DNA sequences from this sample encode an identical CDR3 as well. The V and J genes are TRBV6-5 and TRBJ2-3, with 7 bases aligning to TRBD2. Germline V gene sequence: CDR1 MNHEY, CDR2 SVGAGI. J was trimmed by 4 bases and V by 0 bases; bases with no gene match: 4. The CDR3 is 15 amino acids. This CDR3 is CASSYSTSRSDTQYF. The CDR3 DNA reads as TGTGCCAGCAGTTACTCGACTAGCAGATCAGATACGCAGTATTTT.

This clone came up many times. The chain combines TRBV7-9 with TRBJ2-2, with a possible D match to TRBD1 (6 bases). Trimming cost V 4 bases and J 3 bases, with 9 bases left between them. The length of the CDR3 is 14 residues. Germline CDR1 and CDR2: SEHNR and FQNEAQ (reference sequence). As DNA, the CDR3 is TGTGCCAGCAGCTCTGGGGGCCACACCGGGGAGCTGTTTTTT. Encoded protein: CASSSGGHTGELFF. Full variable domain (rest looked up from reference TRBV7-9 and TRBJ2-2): DTGVSQNPRHKITKRGQNVTFRCDPISEHNRLYWYRQTLGQGPEFLTYFQNEAQLEKSRLLSDRFSAERPKGSFSTLEIQRTEQGDSAMYLCASSSGGHTGELFFGEGSRLTVL.

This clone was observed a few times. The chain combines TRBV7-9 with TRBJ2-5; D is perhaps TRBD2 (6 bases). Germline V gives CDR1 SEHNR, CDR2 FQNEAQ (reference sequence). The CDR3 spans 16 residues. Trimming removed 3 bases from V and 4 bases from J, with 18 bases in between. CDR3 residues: CASSLTGSLALETQYF. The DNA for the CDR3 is TGTGCCAGCAGCTTGACCGGGAGTTTGGCCTTAGAGACCCAGTACTTC. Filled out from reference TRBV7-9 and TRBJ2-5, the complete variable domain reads DTGVSQNPRHKITKRGQNVTFRCDPISEHNRLYWYRQTLGQGPEFLTYFQNEAQLEKSRLLSDRFSAERPKGSFSTLEIQRTEQGDSAMYLCASSLTGSLALETQYFGPGTRLLVL.

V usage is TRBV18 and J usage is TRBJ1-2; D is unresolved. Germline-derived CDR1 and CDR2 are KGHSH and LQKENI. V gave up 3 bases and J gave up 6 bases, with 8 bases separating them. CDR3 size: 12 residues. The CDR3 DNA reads TGTGCCAGCTCACCGGATCGGGATGGCTACACCTTC. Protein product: CASSPDRDGYTF.

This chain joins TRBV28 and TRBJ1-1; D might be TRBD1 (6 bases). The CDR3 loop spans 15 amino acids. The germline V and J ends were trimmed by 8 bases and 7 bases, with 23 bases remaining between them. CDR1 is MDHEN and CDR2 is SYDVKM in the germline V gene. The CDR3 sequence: CASGTAGASLREAFF. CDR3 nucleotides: TGTGCCAGCGGAACGGCAGGGGCTTCCTTACGTGAAGCTTTCTTT.

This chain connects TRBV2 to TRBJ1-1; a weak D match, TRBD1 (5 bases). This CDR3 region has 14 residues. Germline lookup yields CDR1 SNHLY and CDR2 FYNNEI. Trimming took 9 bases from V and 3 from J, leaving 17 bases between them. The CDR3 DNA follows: TGTGCCAGTTGGGCGGAGAAGGGGTACACTGAAGCTTTCTTT. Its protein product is CASWAEKGYTEAFF.